These 7 T cell receptor beta chains came from one sample sequenced in a study of cytomegalovirus exposure and HLA in healthy donors. 60 Vbeta and 13 Jbeta primers were used in PCR. The assay was immunoSEQ multiplex PCR, and TCRdb's table has in-frame clones only and misses some. The table lists around 31,000 clones. The sequenced material came from PBMCs. Source of these receptors: a man under 40 in good health and CMV-seronegative.

The chain has TRBV6-5 and TRBJ2-7; maybe TRBD1 (6 bases). Trimming took 1 base from V and 6 from J, leaving 10 bases between them. Germline V gives CDR1 MNHEY, CDR2 SVGAGI. The CDR3 is 13 amino acids. CDR3 bases: TGTGCCAGCAGTTACTATCAGGGGCGCGAGCAGTACTTC. This codes for CASSYYQGREQYF.

V gene TRBV29-1 combines with J gene TRBJ2-3; 9 bases fit TRBD2. The CDR3 has 16 amino acids. CDR1 is SQVTM, CDR2 ANQGSEA, per germline. V dropped 6 bases and J dropped 2; count of bases not matched to a gene: 12. CDR3 DNA sequence: TGCAGCGTCCAGGGACTAGCTGAGGGCGTCACAGATACGCAGTATTTT. Translated, it gives CSVQGLAEGVTDTQYF.

The J gene is TRBJ2-3, the V gene TRBV5-8; D perhaps matches TRBD1 (6 bases). Germline lookup yields CDR1 SGHTS and CDR2 YDEGEE. The V gene lost 4 bases and the J gene lost 2 bases, with 17 bases spanning the gap. The CDR3 has 16 residues. The CDR3 DNA sequence: TGTGCCAGCAGCCTAGGACAGCTAGTGTTCACAGATACGCAGTATTTT. Translation: CASSLGQLVFTDTQYF. Full variable domain (missing parts from reference TRBV5-8 and TRBJ2-3): EAGVTQSPTHLIKTRGQQATLRCSPISGHTSVYWYQQALGLGLQFLLWYDEGEERNRGNFPPRFSGRQFPNYSSELNVNALELEDSALYLCASSLGQLVFTDTQYFGPGTRLTVL.

The chain employs TRBV6-5 and TRBJ1-1, with 7 bases aligning to TRBD1. The CDR3 covers 14 residues. V shed 7 bases and J 3 bases; nucleotides not matched to a gene: 8. Germline CDR1 reads MNHEY; CDR2 reads SVGAGI. The CDR3 DNA sequence: TGTGCCAGCACCCAGACAGGGATAGACACTGAAGCTTTCTTT. Translation gives CASTQTGIDTEAFF.

V and J are TRBV10-3 and TRBJ1-2; D not resolved. CDR3 length equals 15 residues. V was clipped by 4 bases and J by 0 bases, with 12 bases between them. The germline CDR1 and CDR2 sequences are ENHRY and SYGVKD. DNA for the CDR3: TGTGCCATCAGTGTTACGGGTGGATCTAACTATGGCTACACCTTC. It encodes CAISVTGGSNYGYTF.

This rearrangement joins TRBV6-5 to TRBJ2-5, with a weak D call TRBD2 (6 bases). Trimming shortened V by 2 bases and J by 5 bases, and 15 bases separated the two germline ends. The germline gives CDR1 MNHEY, CDR2 SVGAGI. CDR3 length: 15 residues. The CDR3 nucleotides read TGTGCCAGCAGTTACAGTCCGTCCAGCGGGGAGACCCAGTACTTC. Protein: CASSYSPSSGETQYF.

The rearrangement joins TRBV12-5 to TRBJ1-2, with 10 bases that match TRBD1. After removal of 5 bases from V and 3 bases from J, the junction contained 9 bases not matched to a gene. The CDR3 runs to 16 residues. Germline assignment: CDR1 LGHNT and CDR2 FRNRAP. Here the CDR3 DNA reads TGTGCTAGTGGTATGGGACAGGGGACATTGGACTATGGCTACACCTTC. Translation: CASGMGQGTLDYGYTF.